These 16 T cell receptor beta chains were all obtained from the same sample, sequenced in a study of CD8+ T cells in alopecia areata. Specified treatment: oral pan-JAK inhibitor, 5-10 mg twice daily. Isolated RNA was reverse transcribed into cDNA used as the sequencing template. The data were produced by immunoSEQ multiplex PCR, yet TCRdb's version contains in-frame clones alone and is incomplete. The data hold roughly 190,000 clones, with 60% observed a single time. Sequences were derived from CD4+ T cells sorted from blood, sampled at week 4, from a patient treated with tofacitinib. Receptors were obtained from a human donor with alopecia areata.

There are a few counts of this clone. V and J are TRBV5-6 and TRBJ1-6, with D uncertain. Per the germline V gene, CDR1 is SGHDT and CDR2 is YYEEEE. CDR3 size: 14 residues. Trimming shortened V by 3 bases and J by 8 bases, and 12 bases separated the two germline ends. The CDR3 bases are TGTGCCAGCAGCTCAAAAAGATCGGATTCACCCCTCCACTTT. Its translation is CASSSKRSDSPLHF.

This clone was recorded only once. This rearrangement joins TRBV30 to TRBJ1-5, with 7 bases aligning to TRBD1. This CDR3 is built from 14 residues. The trim removed 3 bases at V and 1 base at J, leaving 3 bases unmatched. Germline lookup yields CDR1 GTSNPN and CDR2 SVGIG (reference sequence). DNA of the CDR3: TGTGCCTGGAGCTCGACAGGGAGCAATCAGCCCCAGCATTTT. Translating it yields CAWSSTGSNQPQHF.

The CDR3 is CAWSGGQGSSYEQYF. CDR3 coding DNA: TGTGCCTGGAGTGGGGGACAGGGGAGCTCCTACGAGCAGTACTTC. This sequence joins TRBV30 and TRBJ2-7; 10 nucleotides align to TRBD1. The germline gives CDR1 GTSNPN, CDR2 SVGIG (reference sequence). CDR3 size: 15 residues. The J segment lost 0 bases and the V segment lost 1 base, leaving 3 bases of the junction unmatched.

Note on this clone: One end of the junction fails to match germline, which may point to a read error. The chain has TRBV4-1 and TRBJ1-6; unclear D gene. The CDR3 has 16 residues. From germline, CDR1 is MGHRA and CDR2 YSYEKL. The CDR3 loop is CASSQAGSGYSSPLHF. The CDR3 DNA is TGCGCCAGCAGCCAAGCTGGGAGTGGGTATAGTTCACCCCTCCACTTT.

This clone was counted a single time. CDR3 residues: CASSPPTVSEAFF. CDR3 bases: TGTGCCAGCTCACCACCGACGGTTTCCGAAGCTTTCTTT. This chain links TRBV18 with TRBJ1-1; no clear D. Trimming removed 0 bases from V and 8 bases from J, with 10 bases in between. The CDR3 totals 13 residues. Germline CDR1 KGHSH, CDR2 LQKENI.

V is TRBV30 and J is TRBJ2-4; no clear D gene. The CDR3 has 13 residues. V lost 3 bases and J 16 bases, leaving 22 bases between the germline ends. In germline, CDR1 is GTSNPN, CDR2 SVGIG (reference sequence). DNA of the CDR3: TGTGCCTGGAGGACCTCCGGCCCACCTTCGGTATACTTC. Protein: CAWRTSGPPSVYF.

The rearrangement links TRBV29-1 to TRBJ2-2, with D maybe TRBD2 (6 bases). The germline V and J ends were trimmed by 7 bases and 6 bases, with 12 bases remaining between them. Germline V gene sequence: CDR1 SQVTM, CDR2 ANQGSEA. This CDR3 comprises 12 residues. The CDR3: CSATRRAGELFF. Here the CDR3 DNA reads TGCAGCGCCACGAGGAGGGCCGGGGAGCTGTTTTTT.

This sequence joins TRBV30 and TRBJ1-4; 11 bases are a match to TRBD1. The germline V gene encodes CDR1 GTSNPN and CDR2 SVGIG (reference sequence). With V trimmed by 5 bases and J by 7 bases, 6 bases remained unmatched. This CDR3 region has 14 residues. CDR3 region: CAWGTGGVSEKLFF. The CDR3 DNA sequence: TGTGCCTGGGGGACAGGGGGTGTTAGTGAAAAACTGTTTTTT. The variable domain in full, with the rest retrieved from reference TRBV30 and TRBJ1-4, is SQTIHQWPATLVQPVGSPLSLECTVEGTSNPNLYWYRQAAGRGLQLLFYSVGIGQISSEVPQNLSASRPQDRQFILSSKKLLLSDSGFYLCAWGTGGVSEKLFFGSGTQLSVL.

The J gene is TRBJ2-1, the V gene TRBV30; no clear D. V was cut by 1 base and J by 3 bases, with 13 bases left in between. The CDR3 runs to 15 residues. The germline CDR1 and CDR2 sequences are GTSNPN and SVGIG (reference sequence). The CDR3 spells CAWSEWPPLYNEQFF. CDR3 DNA sequence: TGTGCCTGGAGTGAATGGCCTCCTCTCTACAATGAGCAGTTCTTC.

This clone was detected only a few times. This chain links TRBV10-3 with TRBJ2-6; no definite D call. V was pared by 0 bases and J by 0 bases, with 9 bases between. Germline values: CDR1 ENHRY, CDR2 SYGVKD. The CDR3 consists of 17 residues. CDR3 sequence (DNA): TGTGCCATCAGTGAGTCGCCAGGCCGCTCTGGGGCCAACGTCCTGACTTTC. It yields the protein CAISESPGRSGANVLTF.

V usage is TRBV10-3 and J usage is TRBJ2-3; no reliable D call. V was cut by 8 bases and J by 4 bases, with 13 bases left in between. This CDR3 is 13 amino acids long. Germline CDR1 is ENHRY and CDR2 is SYGVKD. The CDR3 nucleotides read TGTGCCATCTCCCTTTCGGGCGCAGATACGCAGTATTTT. It codes for CAISLSGADTQYF.

The rearrangement uses TRBV30 and TRBJ2-7, with TRBD1 as a possible D gene (5 bases). Trimming took off 5 bases at V and 6 bases at J, with 11 bases between the two ends. CDR1 is GTSNPN and CDR2 is SVGIG in the germline V gene (reference sequence). The CDR3 loop spans 11 amino acids. As DNA, the CDR3 is TGTGCCTGGGACAGTTTTGCCGAGCAGTACTTC. Translating it yields CAWDSFAEQYF.

The chain has TRBV13 and TRBJ2-2; possibly TRBD2 for D (5 bases). Germline V gene lookup returns CDR1 PRHDT and CDR2 FYEKMQ (reference sequence). Trimming took 0 bases from V and 8 from J, leaving 16 bases between them. CDR3 size: 16 residues. Written as DNA, the CDR3 is TGTGCCAGCAGCTTAGGAGGGCCCGGAGGACGAGGGGAGCTGTTTTTT. Translated, it gives CASSLGGPGGRGELFF.

This clone was counted between two and nine times. The chain employs TRBV28 and TRBJ2-1, with 9 bases identical to TRBD1. Losses at the gene ends were 11 bases for V and 4 bases for J; bases not matched to a gene: 18. The CDR3 covers 17 residues. From germline, CDR1 is MDHEN and CDR2 SYDVKM. CDR3 coding DNA: TGTGCCCATTCTAGCAAAAAACGGGACAGGGATTACAATGAGCAGTTCTTC. This translates into CAHSSKKRDRDYNEQFF.

The chain employs TRBV27 and TRBJ1-6; 10 bases are shared with TRBD1. This CDR3 has 15 amino acids. With V trimmed by 4 bases and J by 10 bases, 7 bases remained unmatched. The V gene's germline CDR1 is MNHEY and CDR2 SMNVEV (reference sequence). The CDR3 DNA is TGTGCCAGCAGTTGGGACAGGGGAATTCGATCACCCCTCCACTTT. This translates into CASSWDRGIRSPLHF.

The chain uses TRBV30 and TRBJ1-5, with 10 bases that match TRBD1. This CDR3 region has 15 residues. Germline CDR1 is GTSNPN and CDR2 is SVGIG (reference sequence). After removal of 2 bases from V and 3 bases from J, the junction contained 4 bases not matched to a gene. CDR3 sequence (DNA): TGTGCCTGGAGTCCGGACAGGGGGAACAATCAGCCCCAGCATTTT. Protein sequence: CAWSPDRGNNQPQHF.